Listed below are T cell receptor beta chains from one sample, sequenced in a study of tumor-infiltrating lymphocytes in primary liver carcinoma. TCRdb passed the multiplex PCR reads through MiXCR, listing each CDR3 protein once. The repertoire holds 320,000 or so distinct CDR3 sequences, with over 55% as singletons. Sequenced: peripheral blood. The receptors shown here come from a man between 35 and 55 years old with primary liver carcinoma and hepatitis B virus infection. CDR3s include the opening cysteine and the closing phenylalanine or tryptophan. D genes are given only for firm matches. Not every row has a clone size; where given, it reads once, few, many or a size class.

J gene	clone size	D gene	V gene	CDR3 DNA	CDR3 protein
TRBJ1-3	NA	NA	TRBV6-1	NA	CASSDTMWGSGNTKYF
TRBJ2-2	NA	NA	TRBV7-9	TGTGCCAGCATCCCACAGCGACTAAACACCGGGGAGCTGTTTTTT	CASIPQRLNTGELFF
TRBJ1-1	many	NA	TRBV5-1	TGCGCCAGCAGCTTAAGGGGGAACACTGAAGCTTTCTTT	CASSLRGNTEAFF
TRBJ2-7	many	TRBD2	TRBV4-2	TGTGCCAGCAGCCTCGGACTAGAGGGCGAGCAGTACTTC	CASSLGLEGEQYF
TRBJ2-1	NA	NA	TRBV11-1	TGTGTCAACAGCGACTATAGCTCATCCTACAATGAGCAGTTCTTC	CVNSDYSSSYNEQFF
TRBJ2-3	NA	NA	TRBV28	TGTGCCAGCAGTTTATTGCAGGGCACAGATACGCAGTATTTT	CASSLLQGTDTQYF
TRBJ1-5	many	NA	TRBV5-6	TGTGCCAGCAGCTTGGCTCAGAGCAATCAGCCCCAGCATTTT	CASSLAQSNQPQHF
TRBJ2-3	NA	TRBD2	TRBV4-3	TGCGCCAACAGTCCAGGGACTATAGGCACAGATACGCAGTACTTT	CANSPGTIGTDTQYF
TRBJ2-3	NA	NA	TRBV6-2/TRBV6-3	TGTGCCAACAGTTACTCATCACGAGACACAGATACGCAGTATTTT	CANSYSSRDTDTQYF
TRBJ2-7	NA	NA	TRBV5-1	TGCGCCAGCACAAAGACCACGGGGCATAGCCGGCAGTACTTC	CASTKTTGHSRQYF
TRBJ2-3	NA	TRBD1	TRBV12-5	TGTGCTAGCGTTGTAGGTGGACAGGGGGTTGATACGCAGTATTTT	CASVVGGQGVDTQYF
TRBJ2-6	NA	NA	TRBV24-1	TGTGCCACCAGTGACCCCAGGCGTAGTGGGGCCAACGTCCTGACTTTC	CATSDPRRSGANVLTF
TRBJ2-7	NA	NA	TRBV7-8	TGTGCCAGCAGTGATCCGGGCCGTCGGGCTCGCGATCAGTACTTC	CASSDPGRRARDQYF
TRBJ1-2	many	NA	TRBV4-2	TGTGCCAGCAGCCAAGAATCAAGCGGCTACACCTTC	CASSQESSGYTF
TRBJ2-5	NA	TRBD2	TRBV6-7	TGTGCCAGCAGTTACTCGTGTTATCTAGCGGGAGAAGAGACCAAGTACTTC	CASSYSCYLAGEETKYF
TRBJ1-1	NA	NA	TRBV6-5	TGTGCCACCGGGAAACAGGGAAACACTGAAGCTTTCTTT	CATGKQGNTEAFF
TRBJ1-5	NA	TRBD1	TRBV4-3	TGCGCCAGCAGCCAAGGTTACAGGGGGGGAGGCAATCAGCCCCAGCATTTT	CASSQGYRGGGNQPQHF
TRBJ2-3	NA	NA	TRBV6-1	TGTGCCAGCAGTTTCCCAGTGGCTTCTAGCACAGATACGCAGTATTTT	CASSFPVASSTDTQYF
TRBJ2-1	NA	NA	TRBV7-3	TGTGCCAGCAGCTTAACAGTGGTCTCCTACAATGAGCAGTTCTTC	CASSLTVVSYNEQFF
TRBJ1-5	NA	NA	TRBV28	TGTGCCAGCAGGCCAGACGGGGGGTCCCCCAATCAGCCCCAGCATTTT	CASRPDGGSPNQPQHF
TRBJ2-2	once	TRBD1	TRBV24-1	TGTGCCACCGGGGGACAGGTGAACACCGGGGAGCTGTTTTTT	CATGGQVNTGELFF
TRBJ2-7	many	NA	TRBV12-3/TRBV12-4	TGTGCCAGCAGTCCAGGGACATCTCTCTACGAGCAGTACTTC	CASSPGTSLYEQYF
TRBJ2-7	many	TRBD1	TRBV6-2/TRBV6-3	TGTGCCAGCAGTGTGACCGGGACAGGGGTCTCCGAGCAGTACTTC	CASSVTGTGVSEQYF
TRBJ2-7	NA	NA	TRBV4-3	TGCGCCAGCAGCCCCAAGGACAGCACCAACGAGCATTACTTC	CASSPKDSTNEHYF
TRBJ2-7	once	TRBD1	TRBV18	TGTGCCAGCTCCCCGACAGGGAACCCCTACGAGCAGTACTTC	CASSPTGNPYEQYF
TRBJ2-3	many	NA	TRBV6-2/TRBV6-3	TGTGCCAGCAGTTACCAAGGAGGGAACACAGATACGCAGTATTTT	CASSYQGGNTDTQYF
TRBJ2-1	many	TRBD1	TRBV4-1	TGCGCCAGCAGCCGCGCGGGACAGGGTGTGAATGAGCAGTTCTTC	CASSRAGQGVNEQFF
TRBJ1-5	many	NA	TRBV30	TGTGCCTGGAGTGTATCGGATCAGCCCCAGCATTTT	CAWSVSDQPQHF
TRBJ2-2	few	NA	TRBV5-4	TGTGCCAGCAGCTTGGCCGCAGGAGCAGCCGGGGAGCTGTTTTTT	CASSLAAGAAGELFF
TRBJ1-5	NA	NA	TRBV12-3/TRBV12-4	TGTGCCAGCAGCTCATTAGTAGGGATTAATCAGTCCCAGCATTTT	CASSSLVGINQSQHF
TRBJ2-3	few	NA	TRBV7-9	TGTGCCAGCAGCTTAGGGCAGCCGGACACAGATACGCAGTATTTT	CASSLGQPDTDTQYF
TRBJ1-2	few	TRBD1	TRBV7-8	TGTGCCAGCAGCCCTAGCAGGACAGGGATCCGTGGCTACACCTTC	CASSPSRTGIRGYTF
TRBJ2-1	NA	NA	TRBV12-3/TRBV12-4	TGTGCCATCAGTTTCAGTCCAGCGGGCGGCGACAATGAGCAGTTCTTC	CAISFSPAGGDNEQFF
TRBJ2-7	NA	NA	TRBV10-3	TGTGCCATCAGTAATAACAATGAGCAGTACTTC	CAISNNNEQYF
TRBJ2-3	many	NA	TRBV5-4	TGTGCCAGCAGCTTGGCTAGGGGCACAGATACGCAGTATTTT	CASSLARGTDTQYF
TRBJ2-1	few	NA	TRBV30	TGTGCCTGGAAAGGGGGCTCCTACAATGAGCAGTTCTTC	CAWKGGSYNEQFF
TRBJ2-5	NA	TRBD2	TRBV11-2	TGTGCCACCAGCTTAGATTTCTCGGGGGGGACCCAGTACTTC	CATSLDFSGGTQYF
TRBJ2-4	NA	TRBD2	TRBV11-1	TGTGCCAGCGGCTTTCCCGGGACTAACGTGACCAAAAACATTCAGTACTTC	CASGFPGTNVTKNIQYF
TRBJ1-2	few	NA	TRBV5-1	TGCGCCAGCAGGCCAGGAGCCAGTGGCTACACCTTC	CASRPGASGYTF